The 21 T cell receptor beta chains presented below share a single source sample, sequenced in a study of HIV-infected patients and healthy controls. Reverse transcription used roughly 480 ng RNA and constant-region primers for alpha and beta. Alpha and beta chain libraries were made separately by chain-specific third strand synthesis with multiplexing indices. A single record per CDR3 protein comes from TCRdb applying MiXCR to the 5' RACE reads. The sample includes about 9,600 distinct CDR3 sequences, 7.3% of them seen just once. Whole blood was used without fractionation, so all unsorted peripheral T cells were included. The sequencing here drew on blood, taken before antiretroviral therapy. These TCRs come from an adult with HIV infection.

This clonotype occurred many times. V gene TRBV5-6 combines with J gene TRBJ1-4; D unresolved. The CDR3 runs to 15 residues. V gave up 2 bases and J gave up 0 bases, with 8 bases separating them. Per germline, CDR1 SGHDT and CDR2 YYEEEE. The CDR3, as DNA: TGTGCCAGCAGCTTTATGGCAGCAACTAATGAAAAACTGTTTTTT. It is translated as CASSFMAATNEKLFF.

The sample holds many counts of this clonotype. The CDR3 DNA sequence: TGTGCCAGCAGTGGACTAGCGGACACCGGGGAGCTGTTTTTT. Its translation: CASSGLADTGELFF. The J gene is TRBJ2-2, the V gene TRBV6-4; 9 nucleotides agree with TRBD2. Germline V gene lookup returns CDR1 MRHNA and CDR2 SNTAGT. V dropped 4 bases and J dropped 3; count of bases not matched to a gene: 0. This CDR3 has 14 amino acids.

This sequence joins TRBV7-9 and TRBJ1-1; no firm D call. Germline V CDR1 and CDR2: SEHNR, FQNEAQ (reference sequence). The CDR3 covers 13 residues. Trimming shortened V by 5 bases and J by 4 bases, and 11 bases separated the two germline ends. CDR3 nucleotides: TGTGCCAGCAGCCCCAACATGGGCACTGAAGCTTTCTTT. Protein product: CASSPNMGTEAFF.

This clonotype was seen a handful of times. V usage is TRBV5-6 and J usage is TRBJ1-2, with D possibly TRBD1 on 5 matching bases. This CDR3 is 11 amino acids long. The V and J ends lost 2 bases and 10 bases respectively, with 9 bases between them. Germline lookup yields CDR1 SGHDT and CDR2 YYEEEE. The CDR3 nucleotides are TGTGCCAGCAGCTTCCAACAGGACTACACCTTC. Amino acid sequence: CASSFQQDYTF. Full variable domain (outside the CDR3, taken from reference TRBV5-6 and TRBJ1-2): DAGVTQSPTHLIKTRGQQVTLRCSPKSGHDTVSWYQQALGQGPQFIFQYYEEEERQRGNFPDRFSGHQFPNYSSELNVNALLLGDSALYLCASSFQQDYTFGSGTRLTVV.

This clonotype came up many times. The chain links TRBV5-5 to TRBJ1-5; D unclear. Germline V gene sequence: CDR1 SGHKS, CDR2 YYEKEE (reference sequence). V was cut by 1 base and J by 7 bases, with 12 bases left in between. The CDR3 sequence is 14 residues long. CDR3 nucleotide sequence: TGTGCCAGCAGCTTGATCGGGGAAGAACAGCCCCAGCATTTT. It is translated as CASSLIGEEQPQHF.

By sample fraction, this clonotype is large. The chain has TRBV11-2 and TRBJ2-2, with D hard to call. This CDR3 is 12 amino acids long. V was shortened by 1 base and J by 9 bases, with 6 bases between the two germline ends. CDR1 SGHAT and CDR2 FQNNGV come from the germline V gene. The CDR3 sequence: CASSLAEWELFF. The CDR3, as DNA: TGTGCCAGCAGCTTAGCCGAGTGGGAGCTGTTTTTT.

By sample share, this clonotype is large. The chain has TRBV6-5 and TRBJ2-3; no clear D gene. Germline-derived CDR1 and CDR2 are MNHEY and SVGAGI. The V gene lost 8 bases and the J gene lost 0 bases, with 9 bases spanning the gap. This CDR3 is built from 13 residues. The CDR3 region has the DNA TGTGCCAGCTCCGCTTACAGCACAGATACGCAGTATTTT. Its protein product is CASSAYSTDTQYF.

This clonotype came up many times. The J gene is TRBJ2-2, the V gene TRBV10-3; D ambiguous. This CDR3 has 14 amino acids. Germline assignment: CDR1 ENHRY and CDR2 SYGVKD. Trimming cost V 3 bases and J 2 bases, with 7 bases left between them. The CDR3 protein is CAISDRSNTGELFF. CDR3 bases: TGTGCCATCAGTGACCGGTCAAACACCGGGGAGCTGTTTTTT.

In this sample, this clonotype is medium-sized (0.01 to 0.1%). This rearrangement joins TRBV27 to TRBJ2-5; tentative D call: TRBD2 (6 bases). CDR1 is MNHEY, CDR2 SMNVEV, per germline (reference sequence). V dropped 8 bases and J dropped 4 bases, with 11 bases sitting between them. The CDR3 extends over 12 amino acids. CDR3 protein: CASGTGRETQYF. The CDR3 DNA reads as TGTGCCAGCGGGACTGGTCGAGAGACCCAGTACTTC.

Comments on this clonotype: It may be a read error: a sequence one base away is much more abundant. The DNA for the CDR3 is TGTGCCATCTCCAACCTCGGACGGGGTGAAGAGGATACGCAGTATTTT. This gives the protein CAISNLGRGEEDTQYF. This chain connects TRBV10-3 to TRBJ2-3; D is perhaps TRBD2 (5 bases). The CDR3 is made up of 16 amino acids. The germline gives CDR1 ENHRY, CDR2 SYGVKD. Trimming left V 8 bases short and J 6 bases short, with 24 bases between.

The sample holds many counts of this clonotype. The CDR3: CASSLGATYNEQFF. The CDR3 DNA sequence: TGTGCCAGCAGCTTAGGAGCTACCTACAATGAGCAGTTCTTC. The chain recombines TRBV11-1 with TRBJ2-1; D gene uncertain. Trimming took off 1 base at V and 2 bases at J, with 6 bases between the two ends. The CDR3 is 14 residues long. Germline V gives CDR1 SGHAT, CDR2 FQDESV (reference sequence).

Within the sample, this clonotype is medium-sized (0.01 to 0.1%). The chain carries TRBV15 and TRBJ2-1; 7 positions agree with TRBD1. J gave up 6 bases and V 0 bases, and 5 bases lay outside the gene matches. In germline, CDR1 is LNHNV, CDR2 YYDKDF (reference sequence). The CDR3 has 15 amino acids. CDR3 DNA: TGTGCCACCAGCAGAGATCGAAACAGGGGCAATGAGCAGTTCTTC. It encodes CATSRDRNRGNEQFF.

This clonotype is judged medium-sized. This chain uses TRBV21-1 with TRBJ2-5; TRBD1, the table's D call, was not compared with the DNA. TRBV21-1 is an annotated pseudogene. The CDR3 is 16 amino acids. The CDR3 nucleotides are TGTGCCAGCAGCAAAGTTTACTGGACAGGGCAAGAGACCCAGTACTTC. Its translation is CASSKVYWTGQETQYF.

This clonotype was counted many times. V and J are TRBV6-6 and TRBJ1-1; D may be TRBD1 (6 bases). This CDR3 spans 14 amino acids. V lost 4 bases, J lost 2 bases, and 11 bases lay in between. The germline gives CDR1 MNHNY, CDR2 SVGAGI (reference sequence). The CDR3 sequence is CASSLGHPNTEAFF. The DNA for the CDR3 is TGTGCCAGCAGTTTGGGACACCCCAACACTGAAGCTTTCTTT.

This clonotype was detected ten times or more. The J gene is TRBJ2-1, the V gene TRBV30; possible D gene TRBD2, 5 bases. Germline V lookup: CDR1 GTSNPN, CDR2 SVGIG (reference sequence). There are 11 residues in the CDR3. V was pared by 8 bases and J by 3 bases, with 8 bases between. The CDR3 loop is CALRDYNEQFF. The CDR3 nucleotides are TGTGCCCTCCGGGACTACAATGAGCAGTTCTTC.

Comment on this clonotype: This may stem from a read error, because a much larger clone lies one nucleotide away. The chain uses TRBV9 and TRBJ2-4, with TRBD2 as a possible D gene (7 bases). The CDR3 is 15 amino acids. CDR1 and CDR2 (germline): SGDLS, YYNGEE. The CDR3 is CGSSVLGREGDIQYF. CDR3 coding DNA: TGTGGCAGCAGCGTACTAGGCAGGGAGGGGGACATTCAGTACTTC.

This clonotype was recorded at least ten times. J is TRBJ2-3 and V is TRBV9, with 9 bases identical to TRBD2. Germline V gene sequence: CDR1 SGDLS, CDR2 YYNGEE. Trimming removed 3 bases from V and 0 bases from J; junction bases left unmatched: 8. The CDR3 length is 17 residues. Here the CDR3 reads CASSALPLAGSTDTQYF. In DNA, the CDR3 is TGTGCCAGCAGCGCCCTACCTCTAGCGGGGAGCACAGATACGCAGTATTTT.

A note on this clonotype: This clone may be a read error of a much larger clone one base away. J is TRBJ1-1 and V is TRBV5-1, with D possibly TRBD1 on 5 matching bases. The CDR3 is 15 residues long. CDR1 SGHRS and CDR2 YFSETQ come from the germline V gene. This CDR3 reads CVSSGGGTTNTEAFF. DNA for the CDR3: TGCGTCAGCAGTGGGGGTGGGACTACGAACACTGAAGCTTTCTTT.

Judged by abundance, this clonotype is medium-sized. The rearrangement joins TRBV12-3 or TRBV12-4 to TRBJ1-1; D is unclear. The V end was cut by 7 bases, the J end by 10 bases, with 22 bases between. This CDR3 has 14 residues. The CDR3 coding sequence is TGTGCCAGCACCCCGGCGGACCCTTATCCGGGAGCTTTCTTT. Encoded protein: CASTPADPYPGAFF.

This clonotype has ten or more counts. The V gene is TRBV7-9, the J gene TRBJ1-6; D not certain. The CDR3 length is 14 residues. CDR1 SEHNR and CDR2 FQNEAQ come from the germline V gene (reference sequence). V lost 1 base and J 2 bases, leaving 3 bases between the germline ends. In DNA form, the CDR3 reads TGTGCCAGCAGCTTAGGGGCCTATAATTCACCCCTCCACTTT. The encoded protein is CASSLGAYNSPLHF.

This clonotype was recorded at least ten times. V and J are TRBV9 and TRBJ2-3; either TRBD1 or TRBD2 may supply D (5 bases each). The CDR3 length is 15 residues. Germline CDR1 and CDR2: SGDLS and YYNGEE. V shed 0 bases and J shed 4 bases, with 12 bases lying between them. Here the CDR3 DNA reads TGTGCCAGCAGCGTAGACGGGGCCCCGGCAGATACGCAGTATTTT. It translates to CASSVDGAPADTQYF.